This TCR beta chain was found in a study of T cells in Graves' hyperthyroidism and ophthalmopathy. General study points: Ophthalmopathy was model-predicted a median about 7.1 months pre-onset.

Turning to this clonotype: What it recognizes is unknown. The junction and the germline gene differ at one end; a read error may be behind it.

The CDR3 runs to 17 residues. Subjects with ophthalmopathy showed a Clinical Activity Score no lower than 3, a NOSPECS grade no lower than 4, and a duration shorter than 3 months. Uncontrolled infection, other autoimmune disease, pregnancy or lactation disqualified patients from enrolment. Diagnoses rested on clinical symptoms, serum thyroxine and TRAb, thyroid ultrasound and orbital computed tomography. Using RNA transcripts as the source, TCR beta CDR3 regions were amplified. TCR CDR3 underwent first-round RT-PCR with the HTBI primer set. TCRdb recomputed calls from the multiplex PCR reads with MiXCR, one row per CDR3 protein. The sample contains 400,000 to 600,000 distinct CDR3 sequences, about 15% of which appear only once.

Sequencing input: blood. This chain joins TRBV12-3 or TRBV12-4 and TRBJ2-3, with D perhaps matching TRBD2 (6 bases). This receptor was identified in a woman aged 30 to 39 with Graves' ophthalmopathy. CDR3 residues: CASKPPSNGRSTDTQYF. The CDR3 DNA is TGTGCCAGCAAGCCCCCTTCTAACGGGAGAAGCACAGATACACAGTATTTT.